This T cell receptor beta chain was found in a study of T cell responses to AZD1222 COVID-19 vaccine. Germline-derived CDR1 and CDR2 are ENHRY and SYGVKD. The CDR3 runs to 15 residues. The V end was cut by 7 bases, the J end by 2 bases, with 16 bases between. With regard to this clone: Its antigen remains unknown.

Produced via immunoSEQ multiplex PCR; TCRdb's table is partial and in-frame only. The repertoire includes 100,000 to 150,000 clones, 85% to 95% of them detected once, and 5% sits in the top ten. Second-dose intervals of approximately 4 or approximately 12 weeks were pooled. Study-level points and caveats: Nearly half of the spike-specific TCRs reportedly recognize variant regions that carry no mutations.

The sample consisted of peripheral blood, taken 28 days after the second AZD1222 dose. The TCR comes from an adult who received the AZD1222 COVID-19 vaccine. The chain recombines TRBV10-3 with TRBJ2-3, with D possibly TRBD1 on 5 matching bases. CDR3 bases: TGTGCCATCACAAGAGACAGCGCCTACACAGATACGCAGTATTTT. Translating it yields CAITRDSAYTDTQYF.